The 9 T cell receptor beta chains below were found in one sample sequenced in a study of blood T cell repertoires in COVID-19 (dated by TCRdb to between 2020 and 2021). To prepare the library, the immunoSEQ multiplex PCR assay was applied. In TCRdb, the immuneACCESS table is reduced to in-frame sequences with V and J assigned. These tables do not hold every clone; where another copy was compared, an unresolved V gene accounts for under half, and the others remain unexplained. The sample yields about 250,000 clones; roughly 84% were counted once. The ten largest clones capture less than 2% of the sample. Sequencing was performed on peripheral blood. Every receptor here comes from a woman aged 40 to 50 who had recovered from COVID-19.

The rearrangement uses TRBV4-1 and TRBJ2-2; possible D gene TRBD1, 6 bases. Germline CDR1 reads MGHRA; CDR2 reads YSYEKL. This CDR3 has 17 amino acids. Trimming removed 1 base at V and 6 bases at J, with 18 bases between. The CDR3: CASSQVWYRVGPGELFF. The CDR3 nucleotides read TGCGCCAGCAGCCAAGTCTGGTACAGGGTCGGTCCCGGGGAGCTGTTTTTT.

This clone was observed a handful of times. The chain links TRBV18 to TRBJ1-1; no reliable D call. Germline assignment: CDR1 KGHSH and CDR2 LQKENI. Trimming stripped 3 bases from V and 1 base from J, with 9 bases between. The CDR3 is made up of 14 amino acids. The CDR3 spells CASSPPSGNTEAFF. The CDR3 DNA reads as TGTGCCAGCTCACCTCCGTCCGGGAACACTGAAGCTTTCTTT. Using reference TRBV18 and TRBJ1-1 for the parts outside the CDR3, the full variable domain is NAGVMQNPRHLVRRRGQEARLRCSPMKGHSHVYWYRQLPEEGLKFMVYLQKENIIDESGMPKERFSAEFPKEGPSILRIQQVVRGDSAAYFCASSPPSGNTEAFFGQGTRLTVV.

In nucleotides, the CDR3 is TGCGCCAGCAGCCACGATGGGACAGCGCTGTCCAATACGCAGTATTTT. Protein: CASSHDGTALSNTQYF. The chain uses TRBV4-1 and TRBJ2-3, with 7 nucleotides matching TRBD1. The V gene's germline CDR1 is MGHRA and CDR2 YSYEKL. Unmatched junction bases numbered 13, after V lost 3 bases and J lost 7 bases. The CDR3 has 16 amino acids.

This clone was found once. The chain is built from TRBV16 and TRBJ1-5, with D uncertain. Trimming removed 4 bases at V and 3 bases at J, with 13 bases between. From germline, CDR1 is KGHSY and CDR2 FQNENV. This CDR3 is 15 amino acids long. The CDR3 loop reads CASSPRSGFNQPQHF. CDR3 DNA sequence: TGTGCCAGCAGCCCTAGGTCGGGTTTCAATCAGCCCCAGCATTTT.

This clone has just one count. The chain joins TRBV19 to TRBJ1-2; D remains unclear. The CDR3 sequence is 15 residues long. V lost 2 bases and J 5 bases, leaving 15 bases between the germline ends. Germline CDR1 is LNHDA and CDR2 is SQIVND (reference sequence). The CDR3: CASSIRSPSVYGYTF. CDR3 nucleotides: TGTGCCAGTAGTATAAGGAGTCCCTCGGTATATGGCTACACCTTC.

This clone was observed a single time. Compared with germline, one end of the junction differs, possibly owing to a read error. The chain employs TRBV19 and TRBJ1-5, with D uncertain. CDR3 length equals 15 residues. Germline values: CDR1 LNHDA, CDR2 SQIVND (reference sequence). The CDR3 nucleotides are TGTGCCAGTAATATAGGAGGCTATAGCAATCAGCCCCAGCATTTT. It yields the protein CASNIGGYSNQPQHF. Filled out from reference TRBV19 and TRBJ1-5, the complete variable domain reads DGGITQSPKYLFRKEGQNVTLSCEQNLNHDAMYWYRQDPGQGLRLIYYSQIVNDFQKGDIAEGYSVSREKKESFPLTVTSAQKNPTAFYLCASNIGGYSNQPQHFGDGTRLSIL.

The V and J genes are TRBV3-1 (or the pseudogene TRBV3-2) and TRBJ2-2; a possible D gene is TRBD1 (5 bases). Trimming shortened V by 3 bases and J by 7 bases, and 9 bases separated the two germline ends. Per the germline V gene, CDR1 is LGHDT and CDR2 is YNNKEL (reference sequence). This CDR3 is built from 13 residues. Written as DNA, the CDR3 is TGTGCCAGCAGCCAGACAGACAGCGGGGAGCTGTTTTTT. This gives the protein CASSQTDSGELFF.

The rearrangement links TRBV6-6 to TRBJ1-2; tentative D call: TRBD1 (6 bases). The CDR3 loop spans 16 amino acids. Per the germline V gene, CDR1 is MNHNY and CDR2 is SVGAGI (reference sequence). The V end was cut by 6 bases, the J end by 1 base, with 18 bases between. CDR3 DNA sequence: TGTGCCAGCAGGAGGGTAGGGACAAACCTTAACTATGGCTACACCTTC. Translation gives CASRRVGTNLNYGYTF.

The rearrangement links TRBV5-1 to TRBJ1-1; 10 nucleotides align to TRBD1. The CDR3 covers 14 residues. The V and J ends lost 3 bases and 11 bases, in that order; junction bases with no gene match: 10. CDR1 is SGHRS, CDR2 YFSETQ, per germline. The CDR3 nucleotides read TGCGCCAGCAGCTCAGCCGGGACAGGGGTTAACGCTTTCTTT. It encodes CASSSAGTGVNAFF. Full variable domain (missing parts from reference TRBV5-1 and TRBJ1-1): KAGVTQTPRYLIKTRGQQVTLSCSPISGHRSVSWYQQTPGQGLQFLFEYFSETQRNKGNFPGRFSGRQFSNSRSEMNVSTLELGDSALYLCASSSAGTGVNAFFGQGTRLTVV.